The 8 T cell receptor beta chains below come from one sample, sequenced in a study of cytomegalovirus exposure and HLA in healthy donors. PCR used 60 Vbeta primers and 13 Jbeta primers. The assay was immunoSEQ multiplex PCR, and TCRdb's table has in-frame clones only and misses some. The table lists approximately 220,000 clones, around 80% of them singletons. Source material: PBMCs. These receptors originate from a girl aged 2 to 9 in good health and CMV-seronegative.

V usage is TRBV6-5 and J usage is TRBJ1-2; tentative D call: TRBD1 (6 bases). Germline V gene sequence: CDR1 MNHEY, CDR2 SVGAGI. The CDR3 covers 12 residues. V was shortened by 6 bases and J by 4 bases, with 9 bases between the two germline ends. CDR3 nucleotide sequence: TGTGCCAGCAGCCAGGGGTTCTATGGCTACACCTTC. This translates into CASSQGFYGYTF.

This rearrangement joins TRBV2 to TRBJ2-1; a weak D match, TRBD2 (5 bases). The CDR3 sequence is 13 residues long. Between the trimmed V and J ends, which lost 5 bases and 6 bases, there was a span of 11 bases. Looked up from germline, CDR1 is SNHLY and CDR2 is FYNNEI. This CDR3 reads CASSNSGVNEQFF. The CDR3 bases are TGTGCCAGCAGTAACAGCGGAGTCAATGAGCAGTTCTTC.

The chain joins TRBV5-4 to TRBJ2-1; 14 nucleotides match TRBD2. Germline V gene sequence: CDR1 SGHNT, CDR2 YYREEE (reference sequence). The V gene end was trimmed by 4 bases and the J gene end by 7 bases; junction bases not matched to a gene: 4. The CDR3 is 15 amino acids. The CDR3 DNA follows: TGTGCCAGCAGCCCGACTAGCGGGAGGGTGAATGAGCAGTTCTTC. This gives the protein CASSPTSGRVNEQFF. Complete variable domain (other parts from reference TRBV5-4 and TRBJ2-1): ETGVTQSPTHLIKTRGQQVTLRCSSQSGHNTVSWYQQALGQGPQFIFQYYREEENGRGNFPPRFSGLQFPNYSSELNVNALELDDSALYLCASSPTSGRVNEQFFGPGTRLTVL.

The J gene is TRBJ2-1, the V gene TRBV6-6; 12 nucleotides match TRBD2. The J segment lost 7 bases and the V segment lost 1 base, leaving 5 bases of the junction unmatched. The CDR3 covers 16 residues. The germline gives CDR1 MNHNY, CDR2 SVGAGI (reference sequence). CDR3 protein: CASSYLLAGGSNEQFF. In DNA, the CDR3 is TGTGCCAGCAGTTACTTACTAGCGGGAGGAAGTAATGAGCAGTTCTTC.

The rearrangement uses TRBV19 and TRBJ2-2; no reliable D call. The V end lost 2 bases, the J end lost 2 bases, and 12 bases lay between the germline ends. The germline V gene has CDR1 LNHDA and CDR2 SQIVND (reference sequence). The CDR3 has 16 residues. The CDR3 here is CASSINPPVNTGELFF. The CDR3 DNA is TGTGCCAGTAGTATAAACCCGCCAGTAAACACCGGGGAGCTGTTTTTT.

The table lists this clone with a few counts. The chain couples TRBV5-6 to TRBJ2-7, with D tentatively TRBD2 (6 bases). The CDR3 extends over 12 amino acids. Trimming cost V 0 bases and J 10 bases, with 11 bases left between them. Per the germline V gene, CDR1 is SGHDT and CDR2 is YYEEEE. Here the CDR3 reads CASSLGEGLQYF. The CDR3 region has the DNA TGTGCCAGCAGCTTGGGAGAGGGACTCCAGTACTTC.

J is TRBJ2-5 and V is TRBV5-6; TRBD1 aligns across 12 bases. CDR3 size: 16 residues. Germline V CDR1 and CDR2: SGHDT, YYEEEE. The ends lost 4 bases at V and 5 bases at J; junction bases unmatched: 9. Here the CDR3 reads CASSQGTGGAYETQYF. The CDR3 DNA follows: TGTGCCAGCAGCCAGGGGACAGGGGGCGCATATGAGACCCAGTACTTC.

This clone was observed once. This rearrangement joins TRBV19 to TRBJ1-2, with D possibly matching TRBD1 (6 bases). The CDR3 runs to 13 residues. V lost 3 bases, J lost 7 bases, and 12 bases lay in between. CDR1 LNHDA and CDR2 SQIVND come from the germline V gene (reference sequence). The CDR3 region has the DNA TGTGCCAGTAGTATGAGAGGGGGTGGTGGCTACACCTTC. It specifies CASSMRGGGGYTF.